Included here is one T cell receptor beta chain sequence, with context. Generated by immunoSEQ multiplex PCR, the TCRdb table keeps only in-frame clones and is missing some. The profile shows approximately 50,000 clones, roughly nine tenths of them singletons. This sample was taken from a study of T cell changes during pregnancy in multiple sclerosis. Germline V gene data show CDR1 as SGHVS and CDR2 as FQNEAQ. V lost 1 base to trimming and J lost 6 bases, with 22 bases between them. This CDR3 is built from 18 residues. This sequence joins TRBV7-8 and TRBJ1-5; D is ambiguous. This specimen was CD8+ T cells from peripheral blood mononuclear cells, taken after pregnancy. The clonotype comes from a female donor with multiple sclerosis, enrolled in a pregnancy study. In DNA, the CDR3 is TGTGCCAGCAGCTTAGGGGTAGTAGGTGCCACATCGGGTCAGCCCCAGCATTTT. As protein: CASSLGVVGATSGQPQHF.